What follows are 10 T cell receptor beta chains derived from one specimen sequenced in a study of blood T cell repertoires in COVID-19. Sequencing was performed with immunoSEQ multiplex PCR; in TCRdb, only in-frame clones are kept and a portion is missing. The sample contains just over 60,000 clones, 65% to 80% of which appear only once. Material for sequencing was peripheral blood. These receptor sequences come from a man in his sixties with acute or convalescent COVID-19.

This chain connects TRBV10-1 to TRBJ1-6; D uncertain. Trimming left V 10 bases short and J 15 bases short, with 19 bases between. Per germline, CDR1 WNHNN and CDR2 SYGVQD (reference sequence). The CDR3 runs 12 residues. This CDR3 is CATEPPGGFLHF. The CDR3 DNA sequence: TGCGCCACCGAACCCCCGGGAGGCTTCCTCCACTTT.

CDR3 DNA sequence: TGTGCCAGCTCACCGCGGCGCCAAGAGACCCAGTACTTC. Amino acids: CASSPRRQETQYF. The gene calls are TRBV18 and TRBJ2-5, with D uncertain. The CDR3 length is 13 residues. Per the germline V gene, CDR1 is KGHSH and CDR2 is LQKENI. Trimming removed 3 bases at V and 1 base at J, with 6 bases between.

The V and J genes are TRBV7-9 and TRBJ1-6, with 9 bases that match TRBD1. The CDR3 has 16 residues. The J segment lost 9 bases and the V segment lost 5 bases, leaving 11 bases of the junction unmatched. From germline, CDR1 is SEHNR and CDR2 FQNEAQ (reference sequence). Written as DNA, the CDR3 is TGTGCCAGCAGCCGATGGACAGGGGTCCGGATTTCACCCCTCCACTTT. Encoded protein: CASSRWTGVRISPLHF.

The rearrangement links TRBV9 to TRBJ2-7, with 9 positions matching TRBD2. Looked up from germline, CDR1 is SGDLS and CDR2 is YYNGEE. The ends lost 2 bases at V and 7 bases at J; junction bases unmatched: 10. The CDR3 contains 15 residues. CDR3 sequence (DNA): TGTGCCAGCAGCGTTGGGACTAGCACTACCGGGGAGCAGTACTTC. Translating gives CASSVGTSTTGEQYF.

The CDR3 region is CASLSSGSSYNEQFF. As DNA, the CDR3 is TGTGCCAGCTTATCCAGCGGGAGTTCCTACAATGAGCAGTTCTTC. This chain connects TRBV6-5 to TRBJ2-1, with 8 nucleotides matching TRBD2. Germline assignment: CDR1 MNHEY and CDR2 SVGAGI. CDR3 size: 15 residues. V shed 8 bases and J 1 base; nucleotides not matched to a gene: 7.

This chain's CDR3 is CASRPGTKTGELFF. CDR3 sequence (DNA): TGTGCCAGCAGGCCGGGAACTAAAACCGGGGAGCTGTTTTTT. The genes are TRBV28 and TRBJ2-2, with D perhaps matching TRBD2 (5 bases). The CDR3 contains 14 residues. Germline CDR1 reads MDHEN; CDR2 reads SYDVKM. V was shortened by 6 bases and J by 5 bases, with 13 bases between the two germline ends.

Regarding this clone: Different DNA sequences within this sample yield the same CDR3. The chain has TRBV7-9 and TRBJ2-7, with a possible D match to TRBD1 (6 bases). CDR3 length equals 13 residues. V gave up 0 bases and J gave up 3 bases, with 6 bases separating them. CDR1 and CDR2 (germline): SEHNR, FQNEAQ (reference sequence). CDR3 protein: CASSLAGGYEQYF. DNA of the CDR3: TGTGCCAGCAGCTTAGCAGGGGGCTACGAGCAGTACTTC.

The rearrangement joins TRBV11-2 to TRBJ2-7; the match to TRBD2 covers 12 bases. The germline V gene encodes CDR1 SGHAT and CDR2 FQNNGV. The junction had 4 bases not matched to a gene; V was cut back by 5 bases and J by 2 bases. The CDR3 consists of 15 residues. CDR3 in amino acids: CASSRTSGDTYEQYF. CDR3 DNA: TGTGCCAGCAGCAGGACTAGCGGGGATACCTACGAGCAGTACTTC.

J is TRBJ1-2 and V is TRBV19; a weak D match, TRBD1 (6 bases). Trimming took off 3 bases at V and 8 bases at J, with 16 bases between the two ends. Germline V gives CDR1 LNHDA, CDR2 SQIVND (reference sequence). The CDR3 sequence is 14 residues long. CDR3 coding DNA: TGTGCCAGTAGTATCTTTGACAGGCGCGGCGGCTACACCTTC. Encoded protein: CASSIFDRRGGYTF.

This clone was counted only a few times. The chain combines TRBV2 with TRBJ2-1, with 10 bases matching TRBD2. The CDR3 has 14 amino acids. The V gene end was trimmed by 11 bases and the J gene end by 7 bases; junction bases not matched to a gene: 11. Germline CDR1 is SNHLY and CDR2 is FYNNEI. The CDR3 loop reads CARGSGRVLNEQFF. The CDR3 nucleotides are TGTGCCCGAGGAAGCGGGAGGGTACTGAATGAGCAGTTCTTC.